Presented here are 28 T cell receptor beta chains from one specimen sequenced in a study of T-cell reconstitution after alpha-beta-depleted transplantation in children. Library preparation (for TCRbeta) was performed with unique molecular identifiers. TCRdb reanalysed the PCR reads using MiXCR and keeps one entry per CDR3 protein. Of a few hundred thousand distinct CDR3 sequences in the sample, around 18% were seen once. Sequenced material: PBMCs from the stem cell graft donor, taken from the stem cell graft. The source of these receptors is a human donor who donated a stem cell graft to a child with acute lymphoblastic leukemia.

The rearrangement links TRBV5-1 to TRBJ1-3; D not resolved. Germline V lookup: CDR1 SGHRS, CDR2 YFSETQ. The CDR3 covers 13 residues. Between the trimmed V and J ends, which lost 3 bases and 1 base, there was a span of 5 bases. DNA for the CDR3: TGCGCCAGCAGCTCGGATTCTGGAAACACCATATATTTT. Translating it yields CASSSDSGNTIYF. Combining the CDR3 with reference TRBV5-1 and TRBJ1-3 gives the whole variable domain KAGVTQTPRYLIKTRGQQVTLSCSPISGHRSVSWYQQTPGQGLQFLFEYFSETQRNKGNFPGRFSGRQFSNSRSEMNVSTLELGDSALYLCASSSDSGNTIYFGEGSWLTVV.

This clonotype was detected only a few times. V is TRBV6-2 or TRBV6-3 and J is TRBJ2-7; 9 bases fit TRBD1. With V trimmed by 6 bases and J by 0 bases, 9 bases remained unmatched. Germline V gives CDR1 MNHEY, CDR2 SVGEGT. The CDR3 is 16 amino acids. The CDR3 loop reads CASSSGPDRGSYEQYF. CDR3 DNA: TGTGCCAGCAGCAGCGGACCGGACAGGGGCTCCTACGAGCAGTACTTC.

This clonotype was found once. This sequence joins TRBV7-8 and TRBJ1-5, with D perhaps matching TRBD1 (5 bases). V gave up 1 base and J gave up 0 bases, with 16 bases separating them. Looked up from germline, CDR1 is SGHVS and CDR2 is FQNEAQ. CDR3 length: 18 residues. In DNA, the CDR3 is TGTGCCAGCAGCTTAGATATCCGGGGGTTTTATAGCAATCAGCCCCAGCATTTT. It yields the protein CASSLDIRGFYSNQPQHF.

This clonotype has a handful of counts. The rearrangement links TRBV5-1 to TRBJ2-7; TRBD1 matches at 10 bases. This CDR3 contains 15 residues. V gave up 4 bases and J gave up 3 bases; unmatched junction bases: 7. CDR1 and CDR2 (germline): SGHRS, YFSETQ. The CDR3 DNA is TGCGCCAGCAGCGTTACCGGGACAGGGGTCTACGAGCAGTACTTC. It translates to CASSVTGTGVYEQYF.

There are a few counts of this clonotype. The chain carries TRBV3-1 and TRBJ2-1, with TRBD2 as a possible D gene (6 bases). Deletions cut 0 bases from V and 3 bases from J, with 9 bases between. Looked up from germline, CDR1 is LGHDT and CDR2 is YNNKEL (reference sequence). The CDR3 consists of 15 residues. CDR3 DNA sequence: TGTGCCAGCAGCCAAGATCGACTAGTCTACAATGAGCAGTTCTTC. Amino acids: CASSQDRLVYNEQFF.

This rearrangement joins TRBV20-1 to TRBJ2-7, with 8 bases aligning to TRBD2. Germline lookup yields CDR1 DFQATT and CDR2 SNEGSKA (reference sequence). This CDR3 spans 15 amino acids. Trimming cost V 1 base and J 5 bases; bases outside gene matches: 10. CDR3: CSARAYRRGADEQYF. CDR3 bases: TGCAGTGCTAGAGCCTATCGGCGGGGGGCGGACGAGCAGTACTTC.

DNA of the CDR3: TGCAGCGCCCTGACAGGGGAGGTTTGGAACACTGAAGCTTTCTTT. It is translated as CSALTGEVWNTEAFF. The chain has TRBV29-1 and TRBJ1-1; TRBD1 matches 8 bases. V shed 7 bases, J shed 1 base, and the junction held 11 bases outside the gene matches. The CDR3 loop spans 15 amino acids. Germline CDR1 is SQVTM and CDR2 is ANQGSEA.

This sequence joins TRBV11-3 and TRBJ2-5; 14 bases line up with TRBD2. The CDR3 runs 17 residues. V lost 5 bases and J lost 3; bases outside the gene matches: 8. Germline CDR1 SGHNT, CDR2 YENEEA. CDR3 residues: CASSLGTSGRGEETQYF. The CDR3 DNA sequence: TGTGCCAGCAGCCTCGGGACTAGCGGGAGAGGGGAAGAGACCCAGTACTTC.

Only a few counts were recorded for this clonotype. The genes are TRBV12-3 or TRBV12-4 and TRBJ2-2; D is possibly TRBD1 (5 bases). Deletions cut 9 bases from V and 2 bases from J, with 19 bases between. The CDR3 length is 16 residues. The CDR3 loop reads CASSQGAVANTGELFF. In DNA form, the CDR3 reads TGTGCCAGTTCCCAAGGGGCGGTCGCAAACACCGGGGAGCTGTTTTTT.

The gene calls are TRBV4-2 and TRBJ2-1, with 8 bases identical to TRBD2. CDR3 size: 16 residues. In germline, CDR1 is LGHNA, CDR2 YNFKEQ. With 1 base clipped from V and 5 bases from J, the junction kept 7 bases outside the gene matches. CDR3 sequence: CASSQGGLAGNNEQFF. The CDR3 DNA is TGTGCCAGCAGCCAAGGGGGGCTAGCGGGTAACAATGAGCAGTTCTTC.

This clonotype has just a few counts. This chain links TRBV7-9 with TRBJ2-1, with TRBD2 identical over 10 bases. Germline V gene lookup returns CDR1 SEHNR and CDR2 FQNEAQ (reference sequence). V lost 4 bases and J lost 8; bases outside the gene matches: 11. The CDR3 loop spans 16 amino acids. The DNA for the CDR3 is TGTGCCAGCAGCTACCTCAGCGGGAGGGCCATCGATGAGCAGTTCTTC. As protein: CASSYLSGRAIDEQFF.

This clonotype was detected a few times. The rearrangement links TRBV20-1 to TRBJ2-3, with D maybe TRBD1 (6 bases). Trimming left V 8 bases short and J 7 bases short, with 25 bases between. The CDR3 extends over 15 amino acids. The germline gives CDR1 DFQATT, CDR2 SNEGSKA (reference sequence). The CDR3 here is CSLHRTQGLGYTQYF. CDR3 nucleotides: TGCAGTCTTCACAGGACACAGGGTCTGGGCTATACGCAGTATTTT.

This chain links TRBV29-1 with TRBJ2-7; no reliable D call. Germline V gene data show CDR1 as SQVTM and CDR2 as ANQGSEA. The germline V and J ends were trimmed by 5 bases and 5 bases, with 16 bases remaining between them. This CDR3 is built from 13 residues. This CDR3 reads CSVLAGLQDEQYF. The CDR3, as DNA: TGCAGCGTTCTGGCTGGCCTTCAGGACGAGCAGTACTTC.

The chain couples TRBV18 to TRBJ2-1; 9 bases match TRBD2. V gave up 2 bases and J gave up 4 bases; unmatched junction bases: 6. Germline V gene lookup returns CDR1 KGHSH and CDR2 LQKENI. The CDR3 is made up of 16 amino acids. The CDR3 region is CASSPSAGGRYNEQFF. In nucleotides, the CDR3 is TGTGCCAGCTCACCAAGCGCGGGAGGGCGTTACAATGAGCAGTTCTTC.

This clonotype was counted a few times. The gene calls are TRBV29-1 and TRBJ2-2; the match to TRBD2 covers 8 bases. CDR1 is SQVTM, CDR2 ANQGSEA, per germline. This CDR3 has 15 amino acids. Losses at the gene ends were 7 bases for V and 5 bases for J; bases not matched to a gene: 12. CDR3 sequence reads: CSAVGREDYTGELFF. The CDR3, as DNA: TGCAGCGCTGTAGGGCGGGAGGACTATACCGGGGAGCTGTTTTTT.

This clonotype came up many times. This chain connects TRBV20-1 to TRBJ2-1, with TRBD2 matching 9 bases. Per the germline V gene, CDR1 is DFQATT and CDR2 is SNEGSKA (reference sequence). The CDR3 is 15 residues long. Trimming cost V 0 bases and J 7 bases; bases outside gene matches: 7. DNA of the CDR3: TGCAGTGCTAGAGAGGGAGCGGGAGGAGGTAATGAGCAGTTCTTC. Translating it yields CSAREGAGGGNEQFF.

The chain recombines TRBV25-1 with TRBJ2-7, with 10 bases lining up with TRBD1. The trim removed 2 bases at V and 5 bases at J, leaving 6 bases unmatched. Germline V gene lookup returns CDR1 MGHDK and CDR2 SYGVNS. The CDR3 runs 15 residues. The chain's CDR3 is CASSEPGQGFHEQYF. CDR3 sequence (DNA): TGTGCCAGCAGTGAACCGGGACAGGGGTTCCACGAGCAGTACTTC.

About this clonotype: The junction differs from germline at one of its ends, possibly a read error. The chain combines TRBV2 with TRBJ2-7; unclear D gene. CDR1 and CDR2 (germline): SNHLY, FYNNEI. CDR3 length: 11 residues. The CDR3 DNA reads TGTGCCAGCATGACAAACTACCAGCAGTACTTC. Translating gives CASMTNYQQYF.

This clonotype showed up just a few times. The rearrangement joins TRBV10-2 to TRBJ2-1, with D unclear. The CDR3 spans 16 residues. The germline gives CDR1 WSHSY, CDR2 SAAADI. The V and J ends lost 9 bases and 7 bases respectively, with 25 bases between them. CDR3 protein: CASGPSPEGTQNEQFF. DNA for the CDR3: TGCGCCAGTGGCCCATCCCCGGAAGGCACACAGAATGAGCAGTTCTTC.

The V and J genes are TRBV27 and TRBJ1-2; the D is unclear. The V end was cut by 5 bases, the J end by 3 bases, with 10 bases between. The length of the CDR3 is 13 residues. Germline CDR1 and CDR2: MNHEY and SMNVEV (reference sequence). CDR3 bases: TGTGCCAGCAGTCCCTACCTGGACTATGGCTACACCTTC. As protein: CASSPYLDYGYTF.

The chain has TRBV12-3 or TRBV12-4 and TRBJ2-1; D unresolved. This CDR3 region has 12 residues. V was trimmed by 6 bases and J by 9 bases, leaving 12 bases between them. CDR3 coding DNA: TGTGCCAGCAGCCCCTCGGTAACTGAGCAGTTCTTC. Translating gives CASSPSVTEQFF.

In its sample, this clonotype was seen a few times. The V gene is TRBV9, the J gene TRBJ2-1; 9 positions agree with TRBD2. V dropped 0 bases and J dropped 5; count of bases not matched to a gene: 12. The CDR3 has 18 residues. The germline CDR1 and CDR2 sequences are SGDLS and YYNGEE. CDR3 sequence: CASSVGSAGGSGNNEQFF. For the CDR3, the DNA is TGTGCCAGCAGCGTAGGTTCAGCGGGAGGTTCAGGAAACAATGAGCAGTTCTTC.

V is TRBV5-1 and J is TRBJ2-5; the match to TRBD2 covers 9 bases. The germline V gene has CDR1 SGHRS and CDR2 YFSETQ. Trimming at V came to 2 bases and at J to 5 bases, leaving 10 bases not matched to a gene. The CDR3 is 16 residues long. CDR3 protein: CASSFGLASGQETQYF. The DNA of the CDR3 is TGCGCCAGCAGCTTCGGACTAGCGTCGGGTCAGGAGACCCAGTACTTC.

V and J are TRBV7-6 and TRBJ2-1; maybe TRBD1 (6 bases). The length of the CDR3 is 13 residues. CDR1 is SGHVS, CDR2 FNYEAQ, per germline. Trimming removed 1 base from V and 12 bases from J, with 13 bases in between. The CDR3 sequence is CASSLGTTGSQFF. Written as DNA, the CDR3 is TGTGCCAGCAGCTTAGGGACAACAGGGTCGCAGTTCTTC.

This clonotype has more than one count but fewer than ten. The CDR3 coding sequence is TGTGCCAGCAGTGACCGGGGCTCACCGGCTGAAGCTTTCTTT. Its translation: CASSDRGSPAEAFF. The chain joins TRBV6-1 to TRBJ1-1; weak D call: TRBD1 (5 bases). The germline gives CDR1 MNHNS, CDR2 SASEGT. CDR3 length equals 14 residues. Trimming took off 3 bases at V and 6 bases at J, with 14 bases between the two ends.

This clonotype was observed a handful of times. The rearrangement links TRBV20-1 to TRBJ2-5; 9 bases align to TRBD1. V trimming: 8 bases; J trimming: 5 bases; junction bases outside the gene matches: 6. The CDR3 is 12 amino acids. Germline CDR1 reads DFQATT; CDR2 reads SNEGSKA (reference sequence). CDR3 sequence (DNA): TGCAGTATGGACAGGGGCGTTGAGACCCAGTACTTC. Its translation: CSMDRGVETQYF.

The CDR3 sequence: CSALRGSREQYF. The CDR3 DNA reads TGCAGTGCTCTTAGGGGGTCGCGTGAGCAGTACTTC. The J gene is TRBJ2-7, the V gene TRBV20-1; tentatively, D is TRBD1 (6 bases). The germline V gene has CDR1 DFQATT and CDR2 SNEGSKA (reference sequence). Trimming pared 5 bases from V and 7 bases from J, leaving 15 bases between. The CDR3 extends over 12 amino acids.

This sequence joins TRBV13 and TRBJ2-7, with TRBD2 matching over 8 bases. CDR3 length: 14 amino acids. With V trimmed by 4 bases and J by 4 bases, 6 bases remained unmatched. CDR1 and CDR2 (germline): PRHDT, FYEKMQ (reference sequence). CDR3 nucleotide sequence: TGTGCCAGCAGCTCAAGCGGGAGATTTTACGAGCAGTACTTC. Its protein product is CASSSSGRFYEQYF.